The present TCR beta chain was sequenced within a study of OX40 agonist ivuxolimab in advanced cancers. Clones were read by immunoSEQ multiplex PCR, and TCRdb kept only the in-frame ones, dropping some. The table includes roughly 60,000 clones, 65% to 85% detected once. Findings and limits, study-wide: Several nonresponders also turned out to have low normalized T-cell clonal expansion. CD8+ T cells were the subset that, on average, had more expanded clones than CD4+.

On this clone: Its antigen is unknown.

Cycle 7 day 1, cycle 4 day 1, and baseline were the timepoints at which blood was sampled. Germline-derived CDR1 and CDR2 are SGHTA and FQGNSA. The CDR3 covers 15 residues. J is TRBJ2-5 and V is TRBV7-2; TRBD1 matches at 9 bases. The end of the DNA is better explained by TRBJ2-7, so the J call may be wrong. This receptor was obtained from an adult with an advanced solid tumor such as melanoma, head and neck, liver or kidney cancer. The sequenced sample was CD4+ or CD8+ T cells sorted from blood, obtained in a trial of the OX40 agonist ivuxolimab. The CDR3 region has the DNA TGTGCCAGCAGCCTCGGGACAGGGCAAAGCTACGAGCAGTACTTC. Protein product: CASSLGTGQSYEQYF.